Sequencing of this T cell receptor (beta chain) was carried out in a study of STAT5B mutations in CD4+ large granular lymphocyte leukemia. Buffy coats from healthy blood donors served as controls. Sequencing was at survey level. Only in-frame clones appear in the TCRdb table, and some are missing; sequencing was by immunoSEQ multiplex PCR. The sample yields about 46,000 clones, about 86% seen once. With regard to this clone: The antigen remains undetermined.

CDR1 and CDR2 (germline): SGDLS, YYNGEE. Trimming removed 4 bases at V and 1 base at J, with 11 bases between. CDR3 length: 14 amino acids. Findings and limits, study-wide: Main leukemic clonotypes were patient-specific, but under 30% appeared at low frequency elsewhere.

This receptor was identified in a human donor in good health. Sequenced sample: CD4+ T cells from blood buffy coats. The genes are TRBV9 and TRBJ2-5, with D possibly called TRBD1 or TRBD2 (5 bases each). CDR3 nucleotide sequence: TGTGCCAGCAGCACGGGACCCGTCCAAGAGACCCAGTACTTC. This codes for CASSTGPVQETQYF.